This T cell receptor (beta chain) was obtained from a study of blood T cell repertoires in COVID-19. About the study: There were acute and convalescent COVID-19 samples, and they came from the United States, Italy and Spain. PBMCs, B-cell-depleted T cells, or T cells provided the cDNA or gDNA that made up the material.

The length of the CDR3 is 16 residues. Germline CDR1 and CDR2: SQVTM and ANQGSEA. Trimming left V 0 bases short and J 0 bases short, with 12 bases between. In the authors' methods: Reference gene primer amplification gave estimated nucleated cell counts. Produced via immunoSEQ multiplex PCR; TCRdb's table is partial and in-frame only. V, J and clone size are taken as reported in that table, and D and trimming were inferred from the DNA itself. The table records about 110,000 clones, 81% of them present only once. V is TRBV29-1 and J is TRBJ2-1; D may be TRBD1 (6 bases). The receptor comes from an elderly man with acute or convalescent COVID-19. Source material: peripheral blood. The DNA of the CDR3 is TGCAGCGTTGAAGATGGGGGCGGTAGCTCCTACAATGAGCAGTTCTTC. Amino acid sequence: CSVEDGGGSSYNEQFF.